This T cell receptor (beta chain) was documented in a study of cytomegalovirus exposure and HLA in healthy donors. Study-wide context: Earlier work reported roughly 120 million unique TCR beta sequences from 180 million or so T cells.

PCR used 60 Vbeta primers and 13 Jbeta primers. The method was immunoSEQ multiplex PCR; TCRdb's version includes in-frame clones alone and lacks a portion of them. The data contain some 200,000 clones, over 70% of them singletons. Of note for this clone: Antigen unknown.

CDR3 length: 17 residues. Looked up from germline, CDR1 is SGHRS and CDR2 is YFSETQ. With 0 bases clipped from V and 0 bases from J, the junction kept 3 bases outside the gene matches. Overall study findings and caveats: Cytomegalovirus-associated TCR beta chains were listed, numbering 164. Serostatus for CMV was the only available immune exposure information. Despite most TCR sequences being rare, some public TCRs occurred in many donors.

The receptor was derived from a woman aged 55-69 years in good health and CMV-seropositive. This rearrangement joins TRBV5-1 to TRBJ1-3, with 10 positions matching TRBD1. Sequencing was performed on PBMCs. The DNA of the CDR3 is TGCGCCAGCAGCTTGGGGACAGGGGGTCTCTCTGGAAACACCATATATTTT. Protein sequence: CASSLGTGGLSGNTIYF.